Following are 3 T cell receptor beta chains from one sample sequenced in a study of tumor-infiltrating lymphocytes in primary liver carcinoma. From about 19-30 mg of unsorted bulk tissue, DNA and RNA were co-extracted together. Synthesis of TCR beta cDNA was carried out from approximately 0.55 ug total RNA with a constant-region primer. Libraries covering TCR beta were generated through three nested multiplex PCR rounds (using a slightly modified ARM-PCR). In the first two PCR rounds, TRBV1-TRBV30 forward primers were paired with a C-beta reverse primer, and each round lasted approximately 10 cycles. One entry per CDR3 protein results from TCRdb running MiXCR on the multiplex PCR reads. The sample shows 90,000 to 100,000 distinct CDR3 sequences, around three quarters of them seen only once. Sequenced sample: liver tumor tissue from sampling region 5. Described subset: tumor region T5, tumor centre. These receptors all stem from an older woman with primary liver carcinoma and hepatitis B virus infection.

This clonotype was detected many times. The rearrangement uses TRBV12-3 or TRBV12-4 and TRBJ2-4; 8 positions match TRBD2. The V and J ends lost 6 bases and 9 bases, in that order; junction bases with no gene match: 7. The CDR3 sequence is 13 residues long. The chain's CDR3 is CASSRTREGIQYF. In DNA form, the CDR3 reads TGTGCCAGCAGCCGGACTCGGGAGGGCATTCAGTACTTC.

Worth noting for this clonotype: Lacking the conserved final phenylalanine or tryptophan, this CDR3 likely reflects a read error. Because the CDR3's place on the DNA is in doubt, the DNA is left out and the CDR3 is given as listed by TCRdb. J is TRBJ2-1 and V is TRBV29-1; the table assigns TRBD2, which was not confirmed against the DNA. Germline values: CDR1 SQVTM, CDR2 ANQGSEA. The CDR3 numbers 15 amino acids, ends counted. The chain's CDR3 is CSVRGLATRSGEQSL.

V usage is TRBV11-3 and J usage is TRBJ2-1; 9 bases align to TRBD1. Germline loops: CDR1 SGHNT, CDR2 YENEEA. J gave up 13 bases and V 6 bases, and 13 bases lay outside the gene matches. There are 14 residues in the CDR3. For the CDR3, the DNA is TGTGCCAGCAGTCGGACAGGGGAGGGTTACGAACAGTTCTTC. It specifies CASSRTGEGYEQFF.